Described below is a single T cell receptor beta chain sequence and its context. The sample contains more than one DNA sequence encoding this CDR3. The data originate from a study of shared clonotypes between healthy human individuals. CDR1 SGHKS and CDR2 YYEKEE come from the germline V gene (reference sequence). The CDR3 extends over 15 amino acids. The trim removed 4 bases at V and 1 base at J, leaving 6 bases unmatched. Here immunoSEQ multiplex PCR was the method, and the copy in TCRdb shows in-frame clones only, minus some. The sample yields some 2 million clones, about 95% seen once. Naive CD8 cells were CD45RO-negative, positively selected for CCR7, excluding terminally differentiated effector memory CD45RA+ cells.

The source of this sequence is a man between 18 and 35 years old in good health. What was sequenced was naive CD8+ T cells sorted from blood. J is TRBJ2-5 and V is TRBV5-5; 8 bases match TRBD1. CDR3 region: CASSRGQGIQETQYF. DNA of the CDR3: TGTGCCAGCAGCAGAGGACAGGGAATCCAAGAGACCCAGTACTTC.